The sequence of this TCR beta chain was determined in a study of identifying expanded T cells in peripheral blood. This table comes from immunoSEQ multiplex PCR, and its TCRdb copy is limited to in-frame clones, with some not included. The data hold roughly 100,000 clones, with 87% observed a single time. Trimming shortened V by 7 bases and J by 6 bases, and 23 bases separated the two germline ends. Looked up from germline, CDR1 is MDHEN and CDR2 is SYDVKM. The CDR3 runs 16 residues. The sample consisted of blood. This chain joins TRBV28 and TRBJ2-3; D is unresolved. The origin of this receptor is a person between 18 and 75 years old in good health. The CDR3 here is CASTHQSSVVGDTQYF. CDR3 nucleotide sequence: TGTGCCAGCACCCACCAGTCTTCTGTGGTCGGGGATACGCAGTATTTT.